The 19 T cell receptor beta chains listed next were all sequenced from one sample in a study of early T cells in non-severe SARS-CoV-2 infection. MiXCR, run by TCRdb on the 5' RACE reads, gives a single entry per CDR3 protein. The sample yields roughly 51,000 distinct CDR3 sequences, roughly 6.5% seen once. Sequences were derived from whole blood, sampled at baseline. Source of these receptors: an adult who was a healthcare worker with PCR-confirmed SARS-CoV-2 infection or an uninfected control (not recorded which).

This clonotype was counted ten times or more. The CDR3 region has the DNA TGTGCCAGCAGCTTAAGCAATGGTCCCCCAAACATTCAGTACTTC. Its translation is CASSLSNGPPNIQYF. The V call is TRBV7-3, the J call TRBJ2-4; D gene uncertain. The CDR3 is made up of 15 amino acids. Trimming cost V 1 base and J 6 bases, with 13 bases left between them. Germline V gene lookup returns CDR1 SGHTA and CDR2 FQGTGA.

This clonotype was counted ten times or more. The genes are TRBV12-3 or TRBV12-4 and TRBJ1-6; no clear D gene. Trimming took 1 base from V and 7 from J, leaving 11 bases between them. The CDR3 runs 15 residues. The CDR3 DNA reads TGTGCCAGCAGTTTAGGCGTCGGAGGGAATTCACCCCTCCACTTT. This gives the protein CASSLGVGGNSPLHF.

This clonotype was seen many times. The CDR3 here is CSAFDKRSPAGEWTDTQYF. DNA for the CDR3: TGCAGTGCTTTCGATAAGAGATCACCCGCAGGGGAGTGGACAGATACGCAGTATTTT. This sequence joins TRBV20-1 and TRBJ2-3; D possibly corresponds to TRBD1 (6 bases). This CDR3 is 19 amino acids long. The germline CDR1 and CDR2 sequences are DFQATT and SNEGSKA (reference sequence). V was clipped by 5 bases and J by 3 bases, with 30 bases between them.

This clonotype was counted at least ten times. This sequence joins TRBV9 and TRBJ2-7; 9 nucleotides line up with TRBD2. Germline CDR1 reads SGDLS; CDR2 reads YYNGEE. CDR3 size: 15 residues. The junction had 2 bases not matched to a gene; V was cut back by 0 bases and J by 1 base. The CDR3 is CASSVGLAGSYEQYF. The DNA for the CDR3 is TGTGCCAGCAGCGTAGGTCTAGCGGGGTCCTACGAGCAGTACTTC.

The table lists this clonotype with many counts. The chain has TRBV9 and TRBJ2-5, with D possibly being TRBD2 (6 bases). In germline, CDR1 is SGDLS, CDR2 YYNGEE. This CDR3 has 15 amino acids. Trimming left V 3 bases short and J 5 bases short, with 17 bases between. The CDR3: CASSGAGTSGETQYF. For the CDR3, the DNA is TGTGCCAGCAGCGGCGCCGGGACTTCGGGGGAGACCCAGTACTTC.

This clonotype was picked up a small number of times. The genes are TRBV9 and TRBJ2-1; 7 positions match TRBD2. CDR1 SGDLS and CDR2 YYNGEE come from the germline V gene. The V and J ends lost 4 bases and 0 bases, in that order; junction bases with no gene match: 7. CDR3 length: 16 residues. CDR3 sequence reads: CASSPERGSSYNEQFF. DNA of the CDR3: TGTGCCAGCAGCCCCGAGCGGGGTAGCTCCTACAATGAGCAGTTCTTC.

This clonotype turned up a few times. The V and J genes are TRBV6-2 or TRBV6-3 and TRBJ2-7; tentative D call: TRBD1 (6 bases). The ends were cut back, 7 bases at V and 4 bases at J, with 11 bases in the middle. Germline lookup yields CDR1 MNHEY and CDR2 SVGEGT. CDR3 length: 12 residues. CDR3: CASTRTAYEQYF. DNA of the CDR3: TGTGCCAGCACCCGGACAGCATACGAGCAGTACTTC.

This chain connects TRBV9 to TRBJ1-3; no definite D call. The CDR3 contains 16 residues. Between the trimmed V and J ends, which lost 0 bases and 0 bases, there was a span of 10 bases. Germline V CDR1 and CDR2: SGDLS, YYNGEE. As DNA, the CDR3 is TGTGCCAGCAGCGTAGCCGATGGGAGCTCTGGAAACACCATATATTTT. Residues: CASSVADGSSGNTIYF.

This clonotype came up many times. The chain has TRBV20-1 and TRBJ2-7, with 7 bases matching TRBD1. CDR1 and CDR2 (germline): DFQATT, SNEGSKA (reference sequence). Unmatched junction bases numbered 6, after V lost 3 bases and J lost 1 base. There are 14 residues in the CDR3. DNA for the CDR3: TGCAGTGCTAGGTATGACAGGGCATCCTACGAGCAGTACTTC. Its translation is CSARYDRASYEQYF.

The CDR3: CASSLGRGNEQYF. CDR3 DNA: TGTGCCAGCAGTTTAGGGCGGGGGAACGAGCAGTACTTC. The chain recombines TRBV6-2 or TRBV6-3 with TRBJ2-7; 7 nucleotides agree with TRBD2. The junction had 5 bases not matched to a gene; V was cut back by 4 bases and J by 5 bases. This CDR3 is built from 13 residues. Germline CDR1 reads MNHEY; CDR2 reads SVGEGT.

This clonotype was counted ten times or more. The V and J genes are TRBV7-2 and TRBJ2-3; D perhaps matches TRBD2 (6 bases). CDR1 SGHTA and CDR2 FQGNSA come from the germline V gene. The CDR3 consists of 15 residues. V lost 5 bases and J lost 11, with 23 bases in between. CDR3 nucleotides: TGTGCCAGCAGCCCCGAATCCGGAGCTCGGGGGTTGCAGTATTTT. It is translated as CASSPESGARGLQYF.

V gene TRBV14 combines with J gene TRBJ1-6; D is unclear. CDR3 length: 13 amino acids. CDR1 and CDR2 from the germline V gene are SGHDN and FVKESK. Trimming removed 8 bases at V and 9 bases at J, with 14 bases between. CDR3 DNA sequence: TGTGCCAGCTCTAAGAATGTAGGTTCACCCCTCCACTTT. Translated, it gives CASSKNVGSPLHF. The entire variable domain, with the rest obtained from reference TRBV14 and TRBJ1-6, is as follows: EAGVTQFPSHSVIEKGQTVTLRCDPISGHDNLYWYRRVMGKEIKFLLHFVKESKQDESGMPNNRFLAERTGGTYSTLKVQPAELEDSGVYFCASSKNVGSPLHFGNGTRLTVT.

About this clonotype itself: Being one base from a much bigger clone, this may be a read error. This chain links TRBV20-1 with TRBJ1-1, with D maybe TRBD1 (6 bases). This CDR3 contains 13 residues. Germline assignment: CDR1 DFQATT and CDR2 SNEGSKA (reference sequence). This CDR3 is CSARDYRDTGAFF. The DNA for the CDR3 is TGCAGTGCTAGAGACTACAGGGACACTGGAGCTTTCTTT.

This clonotype was picked up many times. The chain employs TRBV7-2 and TRBJ2-1; 11 bases agree with TRBD1. V lost 5 bases and J lost 8; bases outside the gene matches: 8. This CDR3 region has 15 residues. Germline V gene lookup returns CDR1 SGHTA and CDR2 FQGNSA. Here the CDR3 DNA reads TGTGCCAGCAGCCGCGCGGGACAGGGGGGCTATGAGCAGTTCTTC. Its translation: CASSRAGQGGYEQFF.

The rearrangement joins TRBV11-2 to TRBJ2-7; 10 bases line up with TRBD2. The CDR3 is made up of 14 amino acids. V shed 6 bases and J 12 bases; nucleotides not matched to a gene: 14. Germline CDR1 SGHAT, CDR2 FQNNGV. CDR3 sequence reads: CASRSGLAERMPYF. The CDR3 DNA reads as TGTGCCAGCAGATCTGGACTAGCGGAACGGATGCCGTACTTC.

This clonotype ranks as medium-sized. This rearrangement joins TRBV11-3 to TRBJ2-5, with TRBD2 identical over 7 bases. Germline trimming cut 5 bases from V and 4 bases from J; bases unmatched to any gene: 13. The CDR3 runs to 16 residues. The germline V gene has CDR1 SGHNT and CDR2 YENEEA. For the CDR3, the DNA is TGTGCCAGCAGCGAGTTTTCATCGGGGGGAGGAGAGACCCAGTACTTC. Amino acid sequence: CASSEFSSGGGETQYF.

Many counts were recorded for this clonotype. The chain combines TRBV2 with TRBJ1-1, with D unresolved. Germline assignment: CDR1 SNHLY and CDR2 FYNNEI. CDR3 size: 14 residues. Trimming shortened V by 6 bases and J by 4 bases, and 15 bases separated the two germline ends. CDR3 in amino acids: CASRATSARTEAFF. The CDR3 DNA follows: TGTGCCAGCAGAGCCACATCAGCGCGCACTGAAGCTTTCTTT.

The chain couples TRBV12-3 or TRBV12-4 to TRBJ2-3; D uncertain. Trimming removed 3 bases at V and 0 bases at J, with 4 bases between. The CDR3 is 13 amino acids. The DNA for the CDR3 is TGTGCCAGCAGTTTCCTGAGCACAGATACGCAGTATTTT. It is translated as CASSFLSTDTQYF.

This clonotype has a handful of counts. The rearrangement uses TRBV5-6 and TRBJ2-7; D not certain. CDR3 length equals 14 residues. The V gene lost 0 bases and the J gene lost 2 bases, with 9 bases spanning the gap. The germline gives CDR1 SGHDT, CDR2 YYEEEE. CDR3 region: CASSLAPIAYEQYF. DNA of the CDR3: TGTGCCAGCAGCTTGGCACCGATCGCCTACGAGCAGTACTTC.